The 21 T cell receptor beta chains listed next were all sequenced from one sample in a study of cytomegalovirus exposure and HLA in healthy donors. PCR primers comprised 60 Vbeta and 13 Jbeta primers. Repertoires were generated with immunoSEQ multiplex PCR, while TCRdb's copy carries only in-frame clones and drops some. The sample shows 160,000 or so clones, around nine tenths of them seen only once. The specimen was PBMCs. The receptor set was obtained from a woman aged 25 to 45 in good health and CMV-seronegative.

The chain couples TRBV19 to TRBJ1-5; D not resolved. This CDR3 contains 12 residues. The germline gives CDR1 LNHDA, CDR2 SQIVND (reference sequence). V was cut by 1 base and J by 7 bases, with 5 bases left in between. The CDR3 spells CASSIAGQPQHF. The CDR3 DNA reads as TGTGCCAGTAGTATAGCGGGGCAGCCCCAGCATTTT.

The J gene is TRBJ2-5, the V gene TRBV28, with a tentative D call TRBD2 (5 bases). The germline gives CDR1 MDHEN, CDR2 SYDVKM. V was cut by 4 bases and J by 5 bases, with 14 bases left in between. The CDR3 spans 14 residues. The chain's CDR3 is CASSSRVGRETQYF. As DNA, the CDR3 is TGTGCCAGCAGTTCGCGGGTGGGAAGGGAGACCCAGTACTTC.

The chain joins TRBV28 to TRBJ1-5; D is possibly TRBD1 (6 bases). V lost 6 bases, J lost 6 bases, and 18 bases lay in between. Germline values: CDR1 MDHEN, CDR2 SYDVKM. The CDR3 contains 15 residues. The CDR3 here is CASSPGVAGRQPQHF. The CDR3 region has the DNA TGTGCCAGCAGCCCAGGGGTCGCGGGTCGTCAGCCCCAGCATTTT.

This clone was recorded once. The chain recombines TRBV4-1 with TRBJ2-5; 7 bases match TRBD1. The J call may be in error: the DNA end matches TRBJ2-7 better. The CDR3 loop spans 14 amino acids. The germline CDR1 and CDR2 sequences are MGHRA and YSYEKL. The CDR3 DNA reads TGCGCCAGCAGCCAAGATTCCCAGGGGGTCGAGCAGTACTTC. Protein sequence: CASSQDSQGVEQYF.

J is TRBJ2-1 and V is TRBV4-2, with 8 bases matching TRBD2. Germline loops: CDR1 LGHNA, CDR2 YNFKEQ. There are 16 residues in the CDR3. The ends lost 2 bases at V and 5 bases at J; junction bases unmatched: 8. The CDR3, as DNA: TGTGCCAGCAGCCAATTAAGCGGGAGAGGGGACAATGAGCAGTTCTTC. Amino acid sequence: CASSQLSGRGDNEQFF.

The chain is built from TRBV4-3 and TRBJ2-1; 8 bases fit TRBD1. V lost 0 bases, J lost 4 bases, and 8 bases stayed unmatched. Germline values: CDR1 LGHNA, CDR2 YSLEER. This CDR3 is built from 17 residues. The CDR3 reads CASSQDGTGGVYNEQFF. DNA for the CDR3: TGCGCCAGCAGCCAAGATGGGACAGGTGGGGTATACAATGAGCAGTTCTTC.

There are a few counts of this clone. This chain links TRBV7-9 with TRBJ1-4; 7 nucleotides agree with TRBD1. The ends lost 5 bases at V and 4 bases at J; junction bases unmatched: 10. Germline V gives CDR1 SEHNR, CDR2 FQNEAQ (reference sequence). The CDR3 consists of 16 residues. The CDR3 sequence is CASSRMTGTVNEKLFF. For the CDR3, the DNA is TGTGCCAGCAGCCGGATGACAGGGACGGTTAATGAAAAACTGTTTTTT.

V usage is TRBV21-1 and J usage is TRBJ2-7; the table gives TRBD2 as D, unverified against the DNA. TRBV21-1 is a recognized pseudogene. The CDR3 contains 15 residues. The CDR3 region is CASSKVEGLDGEQYF. The CDR3 DNA reads as TGTGCCAGCAGCAAAGTTGAGGGCTTAGACGGCGAGCAGTACTTC.

V gene TRBV5-4 combines with J gene TRBJ2-7; weak D call: TRBD1 (6 bases). The CDR3 has 16 residues. Trimming took off 4 bases at V and 0 bases at J, with 17 bases between the two ends. Germline CDR1 is SGHNT and CDR2 is YYREEE (reference sequence). CDR3 nucleotides: TGTGCCAGCAGCCCTAATGGGGGCGAGGTCTCCTACGAGCAGTACTTC. Protein: CASSPNGGEVSYEQYF.

V is TRBV6-6 and J is TRBJ1-2, with 9 bases identical to TRBD1. Germline trimming cut 7 bases from V and 0 bases from J; bases unmatched to any gene: 6. The germline CDR1 and CDR2 sequences are MNHNY and SVGAGI (reference sequence). The CDR3 length is 15 residues. The CDR3 loop reads CASTNRGRANYGYTF. The CDR3 DNA reads TGTGCCAGCACCAACAGGGGGCGGGCTAACTATGGCTACACCTTC.

The chain links TRBV6-5 to TRBJ2-5; 8 positions match TRBD2. The closer fit of TRBJ2-7 to the DNA end suggests the J call may be wrong. CDR3 length equals 15 residues. Germline V CDR1 and CDR2: MNHEY, SVGAGI. The CDR3 is CASSPRWSGRYEQYF. The CDR3 region has the DNA TGTGCCAGCAGTCCCCGGTGGAGCGGGAGATACGAGCAGTACTTC.

This clone was observed once. The chain has TRBV6-5 and TRBJ2-3; 9 bases match TRBD1. V was pared by 6 bases and J by 6 bases, with 10 bases of the junction left unmatched. This CDR3 has 15 residues. The germline V gene has CDR1 MNHEY and CDR2 SVGAGI. This CDR3 is CASSPGQGRKDTQYF. CDR3 DNA sequence: TGTGCCAGCAGCCCGGGACAGGGCAGGAAGGATACGCAGTATTTT.

The CDR3 DNA is TGCGCCAGCAGCTCTGCGGGGGTGACTAATGAAAAACTGTTTTTT. It is translated as CASSSAGVTNEKLFF. V gene TRBV4-1 combines with J gene TRBJ1-4, with D possibly TRBD1 on 5 matching bases. Germline V CDR1 and CDR2: MGHRA, YSYEKL. V lost 5 bases, J lost 2 bases, and 12 bases lay in between. This CDR3 region has 15 residues.

The genes are TRBV2 and TRBJ1-3; the match to TRBD1 covers 7 bases. The CDR3 contains 15 residues. CDR1 and CDR2 (germline): SNHLY, FYNNEI. V lost 6 bases, J lost 0 bases, and 5 bases stayed unmatched. CDR3 sequence (DNA): TGTGCCAGCAGGGCACAGGGGAGCTCTGGAAACACCATATATTTT. This gives the protein CASRAQGSSGNTIYF.

The genes are TRBV7-3 and TRBJ2-1, with a possible D match to TRBD2 (6 bases). V lost 7 bases and J lost 10, with 20 bases in between. CDR3 length: 14 amino acids. Germline V gene lookup returns CDR1 SGHTA and CDR2 FQGTGA. The CDR3 sequence is CASKTRDPNGEQFF. CDR3 nucleotides: TGTGCCAGCAAGACTAGGGACCCCAATGGCGAGCAGTTCTTC.

The J gene is TRBJ2-2, the V gene TRBV7-6, with D perhaps TRBD2 (5 bases). V shed 2 bases and J shed 8 bases, with 12 bases lying between them. Germline V lookup: CDR1 SGHVS, CDR2 FNYEAQ. CDR3 length equals 14 residues. CDR3 sequence reads: CASSLMSTGGELFF. The CDR3 DNA is TGTGCCAGCAGCTTAATGAGTACGGGGGGGGAGCTGTTTTTT.

V gene TRBV6-5 combines with J gene TRBJ2-3; 7 bases agree with TRBD2. Germline CDR1 MNHEY, CDR2 SVGAGI. The ends lost 10 bases at V and 0 bases at J; junction bases unmatched: 4. This CDR3 spans 13 amino acids. CDR3 DNA: TGTGCCACGAGGCGGGAGAGCACAGATACGCAGTATTTT. The encoded protein is CATRRESTDTQYF.

V is TRBV9 and J is TRBJ2-1; 10 positions agree with TRBD2. With 0 bases clipped from V and 4 bases from J, the junction kept 4 bases outside the gene matches. Looked up from germline, CDR1 is SGDLS and CDR2 is YYNGEE. CDR3 length equals 16 residues. CDR3 sequence (DNA): TGTGCCAGCAGCGTAGGGGTAGCGGGAGGTTACAATGAGCAGTTCTTC. Translated: CASSVGVAGGYNEQFF.

The chain couples TRBV27 to TRBJ2-7, with D tentatively TRBD2 (6 bases). From germline, CDR1 is MNHEY and CDR2 SMNVEV (reference sequence). CDR3 length: 17 amino acids. Deletions cut 2 bases from V and 2 bases from J, with 19 bases between. The CDR3 reads CASSLNVRVWGAYEQYF. The CDR3 coding sequence is TGTGCCAGCAGTTTAAATGTTAGAGTGTGGGGGGCCTACGAGCAGTACTTC.

The V and J genes are TRBV5-4 and TRBJ2-1; 12 bases fit TRBD2. The CDR3 runs to 14 residues. CDR1 is SGHNT and CDR2 is YYREEE in the germline V gene (reference sequence). V shed 5 bases, J shed 9 bases, and the junction held 6 bases outside the gene matches. CDR3 in amino acids: CASRRELAGGEQFF. As DNA, the CDR3 is TGTGCCAGCAGACGTGAACTAGCGGGGGGTGAGCAGTTCTTC.

This clone has only one observation. The chain couples TRBV7-9 to TRBJ1-2; 7 nucleotides match TRBD1. This CDR3 has 15 amino acids. In germline, CDR1 is SEHNR, CDR2 FQNEAQ (reference sequence). V gave up 2 bases and J gave up 4 bases; unmatched junction bases: 7. The CDR3 sequence: CASSLHRDSVYGYTF. CDR3 DNA sequence: TGTGCCAGCAGCTTACACCGGGACAGCGTCTATGGCTACACCTTC.